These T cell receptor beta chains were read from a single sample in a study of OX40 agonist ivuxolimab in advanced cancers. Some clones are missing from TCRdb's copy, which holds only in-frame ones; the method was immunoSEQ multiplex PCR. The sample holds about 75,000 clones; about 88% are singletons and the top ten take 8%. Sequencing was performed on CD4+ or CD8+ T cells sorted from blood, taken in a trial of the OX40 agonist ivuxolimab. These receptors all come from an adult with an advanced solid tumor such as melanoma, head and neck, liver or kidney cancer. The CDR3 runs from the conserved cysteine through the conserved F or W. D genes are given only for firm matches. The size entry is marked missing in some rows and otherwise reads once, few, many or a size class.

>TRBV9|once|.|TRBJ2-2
CASSLAAATGELFF
TGTGCCAGCAGCCTCGCGGCGGCCACCGGGGAGCTGTTTTTT
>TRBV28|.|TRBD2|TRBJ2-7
CASSLSSLAGGLYEQYF
TGTGCCAGCAGTTTATCCTCCTTAGCGGGAGGGCTATACGAGCAGTACTTC
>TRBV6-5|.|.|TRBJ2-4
CASSNYRHKNIQYF
TGTGCCAGCAGCAACTACAGGCACAAAAACATTCAGTACTTC
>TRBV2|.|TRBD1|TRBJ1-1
CASSRTGGRTEAFF
TGTGCCAGCAGTCGGACAGGGGGCCGGACTGAAGCTTTCTTT
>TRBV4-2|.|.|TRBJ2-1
CASSSGADGGWNEQFF
TGTGCCAGCAGCTCGGGGGCGGACGGGGGGTGGAATGAGCAGTTCTTC
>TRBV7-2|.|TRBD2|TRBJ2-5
CASSLGLAGSQETQYF
TGTGCCAGCAGCTTAGGGCTAGCGGGGTCTCAAGAGACCCAGTACTTC
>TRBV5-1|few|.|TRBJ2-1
CASSLNTGVSYNEQFF
TGCGCCAGCAGCTTGAATACGGGAGTATCCTACAATGAGCAGTTCTTC
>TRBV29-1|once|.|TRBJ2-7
CSVVADAYEQYF
TGCAGCGTTGTGGCCGATGCCTACGAGCAGTACTTC
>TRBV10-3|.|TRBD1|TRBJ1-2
CAISETSQGNGYTF
TGTGCCATCAGTGAGACTTCACAGGGGAATGGCTACACCTTC
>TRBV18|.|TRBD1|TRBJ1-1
CASSLTGDLMNTEAFF
TGTGCCAGCTCACTCACAGGGGACCTAATGAACACTGAAGCTTTCTTT
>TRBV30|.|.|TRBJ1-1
CAWSIQGGTEAFF
TGTGCCTGGAGTATTCAGGGAGGGACTGAAGCTTTCTTT
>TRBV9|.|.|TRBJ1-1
CASSVAPDNRPGVNTEAFF
TGTGCCAGCAGCGTAGCACCGGACAACCGTCCGGGAGTGAACACTGAAGCTTTCTTT
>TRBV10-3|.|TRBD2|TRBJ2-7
CATHRTSGGTYEQYF
TGTGCCACCCACCGGACTAGCGGGGGGACCTACGAGCAGTACTTC
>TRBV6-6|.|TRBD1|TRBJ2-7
CASSYWGQSLEQYF
TGTGCCAGCAGTTACTGGGGACAGTCCTTGGAGCAGTACTTC
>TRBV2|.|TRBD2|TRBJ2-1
CATQSGGYNEQFF
TGTGCCACCCAATCGGGGGGGTACAATGAGCAGTTCTTC
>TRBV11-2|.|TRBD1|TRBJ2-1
CASSLGGQLEQFF
TGTGCCAGCAGCTTAGGGGGACAGCTTGAGCAGTTCTTC
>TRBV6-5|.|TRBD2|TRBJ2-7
CASSRNLAGAREQYF
TGTGCCAGCAGCCGTAACCTAGCGGGGGCCCGCGAGCAGTACTTC
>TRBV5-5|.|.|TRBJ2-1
CASSFLMGVRNEQFF
TGTGCCAGCAGCTTTCTAATGGGGGTAAGGAATGAGCAGTTCTTC
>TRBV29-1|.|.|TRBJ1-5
CSVRTGINQPQHF
TGCAGCGTTCGGACGGGAATCAATCAGCCCCAGCATTTT
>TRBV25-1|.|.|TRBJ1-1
CASSSETTEAFF
TGTGCCAGCAGTTCAGAGACCACTGAAGCTTTCTTT
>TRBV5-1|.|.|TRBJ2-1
CASSLGGGGTYNEQFF
TGCGCCAGCAGCTTGGGAGGTGGCGGGACCTACAATGAGCAGTTCTTC
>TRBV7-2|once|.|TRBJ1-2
CASSLAVGHNYGYTF
TGTGCCAGCAGCTTAGCGGTCGGCCATAACTATGGCTACACCTTC